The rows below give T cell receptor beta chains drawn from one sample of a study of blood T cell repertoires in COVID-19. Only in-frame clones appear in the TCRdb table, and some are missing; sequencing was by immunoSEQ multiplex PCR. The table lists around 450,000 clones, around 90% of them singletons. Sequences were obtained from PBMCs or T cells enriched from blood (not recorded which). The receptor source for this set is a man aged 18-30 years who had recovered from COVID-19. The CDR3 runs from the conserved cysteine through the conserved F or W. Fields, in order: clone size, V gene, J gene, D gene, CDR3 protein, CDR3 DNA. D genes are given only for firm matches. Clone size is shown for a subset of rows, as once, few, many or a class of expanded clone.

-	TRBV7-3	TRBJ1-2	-	CASSSDRLNYGYTF	TGTGCCAGCAGCAGCGACAGGTTGAACTATGGCTACACCTTC
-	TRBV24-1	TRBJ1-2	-	CATSDQGRDYGYTF	TGTGCCACCAGTGACCAGGGCCGAGACTATGGCTACACCTTC
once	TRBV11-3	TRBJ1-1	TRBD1	CASSARQGLTEAFF	TGTGCCAGCAGCGCCAGACAGGGATTAACTGAAGCTTTCTTT
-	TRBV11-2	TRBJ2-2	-	CASSLAGQVNTGELFF	TGTGCCAGCAGCTTAGCGGGACAAGTAAACACCGGGGAGCTGTTTTTT
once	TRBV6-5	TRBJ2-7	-	CASRTGVGSYEQYF	TGTGCCAGCCGGACGGGGGTGGGGTCCTACGAGCAGTACTTC
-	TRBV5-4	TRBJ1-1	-	CASSLPGASEAFF	TGTGCCAGCAGCTTGCCAGGGGCGAGTGAAGCTTTCTTT
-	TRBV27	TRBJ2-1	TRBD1	CASSSGQGADEQFF	TGTGCCAGCAGTAGCGGACAGGGAGCGGATGAGCAGTTCTTC
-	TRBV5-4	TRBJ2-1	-	CASSSTRYNEQFF	TGTGCCAGCAGCAGTACTAGATACAATGAGCAGTTCTTC
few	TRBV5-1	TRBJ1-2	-	CASSLAGLSGGYTF	TGCGCCAGCAGCTTGGCAGGGCTCTCAGGTGGCTACACCTTC
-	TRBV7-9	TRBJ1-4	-	CASSPGPNEKLFF	TGTGCCAGTAGCCCAGGGCCGAATGAAAAACTGTTTTTT
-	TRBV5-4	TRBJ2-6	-	CASSWTDSGANVLTF	TGTGCCAGCAGCTGGACTGACTCTGGGGCCAACGTCCTGACTTTC
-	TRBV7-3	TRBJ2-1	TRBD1	CASRPTGGDEQFF	TGTGCCAGCAGACCCACAGGGGGCGATGAGCAGTTCTTC
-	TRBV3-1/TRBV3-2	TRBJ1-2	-	CASSQGQGGPYGYTF	TGTGCCAGCAGCCAAGGCCAAGGGGGACCCTATGGCTACACCTTC
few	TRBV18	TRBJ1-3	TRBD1	CASSHRDRVSRSGNTIYF	TGTGCCAGCTCACACCGGGACAGGGTTAGTCGATCTGGAAACACCATATATTTT
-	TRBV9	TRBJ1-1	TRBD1	CASSARTGHTEAFF	TGTGCCAGCAGTGCAAGGACAGGCCACACTGAAGCTTTCTTT
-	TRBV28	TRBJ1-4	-	CASSSLGGLNEKLFF	TGTGCCAGCAGTTCCCTGGGGGGGCTTAATGAAAAACTGTTTTTT
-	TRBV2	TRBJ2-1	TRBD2	CASSVQRGLNEQFF	TGTGCCAGCAGTGTACAGCGGGGCCTGAATGAGCAGTTCTTC
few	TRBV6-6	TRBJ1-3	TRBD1	CASSPGTGSSSGNTIYF	TGTGCCAGCAGTCCCGGGACAGGTTCTTCCTCTGGAAACACCATATATTTT
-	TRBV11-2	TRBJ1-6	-	CASSLGGQTSPLHF	TGTGCCAGCAGCTTAGGCGGACAGACGTCACCCCTCCACTTT
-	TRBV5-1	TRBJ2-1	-	CASTFSNEQFF	TGCGCCAGCACCTTTAGCAATGAGCAGTTCTTC
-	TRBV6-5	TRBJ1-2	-	CASSPFSRGKGYTF	TGTGCCAGCAGTCCCTTTAGTAGGGGTAAAGGCTACACCTTC
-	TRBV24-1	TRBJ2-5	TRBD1	CATSDPRDSGETQYF	TGTGCCACCAGTGATCCCCGGGACAGCGGAGAGACCCAGTACTTC
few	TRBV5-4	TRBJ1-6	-	CASSPGVNSPLHF	TGTGCCAGCAGCCCAGGGGTAAATTCACCCCTCCACTTT
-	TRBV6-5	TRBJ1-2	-	CASSPTGSYGYTF	TGTGCCAGCAGCCCCACCGGGAGCTATGGCTACACCTTC
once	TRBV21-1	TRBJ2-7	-	CASMLADEQYF	TGTGCCAGCATGTTAGCGGACGAGCAGTACTTC
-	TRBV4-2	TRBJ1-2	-	CASSQAGGSSFLIGGYTF	TGTGCCAGCAGCCAAGCAGGAGGGTCCTCTTTCCTTATCGGGGGCTACACCTTC
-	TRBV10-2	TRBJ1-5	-	CASSEWGRASNQPQHF	TGCGCCAGCAGTGAGTGGGGCAGGGCGAGCAATCAGCCCCAGCATTTT
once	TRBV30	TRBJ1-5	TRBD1	CAWSVDRVSQPQHF	TGTGCCTGGAGTGTAGACAGGGTGAGTCAGCCCCAGCATTTT
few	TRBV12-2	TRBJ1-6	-	CASRPTPGQGSDNSPLHF	TGTGCAAGTCGCCCGACCCCGGGACAGGGAAGCGATAATTCACCCCTCCACTTT
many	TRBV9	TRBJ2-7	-	CASSQTGQSYEQYF	TGTGCCAGCAGCCAGACGGGACAATCCTACGAGCAGTACTTC
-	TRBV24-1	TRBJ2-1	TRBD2	CATSDSGQRVNRTSGRRSDNEQFF	TGTGCCACCAGTGACTCCGGACAGAGGGTGAATAGGACTAGCGGGAGACGGAGCGACAATGAGCAGTTCTTC
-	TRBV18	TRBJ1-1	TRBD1	CASSRYPQGGTGGDEAFF	TGTGCCAGCTCACGGTATCCCCAGGGCGGGACAGGGGGTGATGAAGCTTTCTTT
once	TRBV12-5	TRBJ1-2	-	CASGLVVGQEETNYGYTF	TGTGCTAGTGGTTTGGTAGTTGGCCAGGAAGAAACTAACTATGGCTACACCTTC
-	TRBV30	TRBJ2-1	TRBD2	CAWSVGLANEQFF	TGTGCCTGGAGTGTAGGACTAGCCAATGAGCAGTTCTTC
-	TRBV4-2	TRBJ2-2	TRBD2	CASSLGLAENTGELFF	TGTGCCAGCAGCCTGGGACTAGCGGAGAACACCGGGGAGCTGTTTTTT
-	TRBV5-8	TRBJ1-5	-	CASQGNNQPQHF	TGTGCCAGCCAGGGAAACAATCAGCCCCAGCATTTT
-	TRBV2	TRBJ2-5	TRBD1	CASSSTGEETQYF	TGTGCCAGCAGCTCGACAGGGGAAGAGACCCAGTACTTC
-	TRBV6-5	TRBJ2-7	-	CASRETGSSYEQYF	TGTGCCAGCAGGGAGACAGGAAGCTCCTACGAGCAGTACTTC
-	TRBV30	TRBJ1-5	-	CAWSQGPAEGNQPQHF	TGTGCCTGGAGTCAAGGCCCCGCGGAAGGCAATCAGCCCCAGCATTTT
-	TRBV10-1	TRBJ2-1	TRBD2	CASSTSGAYNEQFF	TGCGCCAGCAGCACTAGCGGGGCCTACAATGAGCAGTTCTTC
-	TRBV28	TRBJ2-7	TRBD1	CATLSPSPGQVLLEQYF	TGTGCCACCCTGAGTCCTTCACCGGGACAGGTCCTACTCGAGCAGTACTTC
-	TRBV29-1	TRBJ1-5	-	CSVELVGALTQHF	TGCAGCGTTGAGCTCGTGGGCGCACTGACCCAGCATTTT
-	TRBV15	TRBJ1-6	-	CATRNPGDYNSPLHF	TGTGCCACCAGAAACCCCGGAGACTATAATTCACCCCTCCACTTT
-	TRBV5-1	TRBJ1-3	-	CASSLGIGENTIYF	TGCGCCAGCAGCTTGGGGATAGGGGAAAACACCATATATTTT
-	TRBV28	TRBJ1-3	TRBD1	CASSPGGSSGNTIYF	TGTGCCAGCAGTCCAGGGGGTAGCTCTGGAAACACCATATATTTT
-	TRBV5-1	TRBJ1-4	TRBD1	CASSLDRGSNEKLFF	TGCGCCAGCAGCTTGGACAGGGGATCTAATGAAAAACTGTTTTTT
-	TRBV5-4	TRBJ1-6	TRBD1	CASSIHRGVPPLHF	TGTGCCAGCAGCATACACAGGGGGGTTCCTCCCCTCCACTTT
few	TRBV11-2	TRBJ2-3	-	CASSSTGETTDTQYF	TGTGCCAGCAGCTCGACCGGAGAGACGACAGATACGCAGTATTTT
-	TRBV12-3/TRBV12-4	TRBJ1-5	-	CASSLYRDQPQHF	TGTGCCAGCAGTTTATACAGAGATCAGCCCCAGCATTTT
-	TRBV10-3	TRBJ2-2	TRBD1	CAISAGTGGTGELFF	TGTGCCATCAGTGCCGGGACAGGGGGAACCGGGGAGCTGTTTTTT
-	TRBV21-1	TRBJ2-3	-	CASLQENLAGGPNTQYF	TGTGCCAGCCTCCAAGAGAACCTAGCGGGGGGGCCAAATACGCAGTATTTT
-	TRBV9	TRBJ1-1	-	CASNAHGSPEAFF	TGTGCCAGCAACGCTCACGGGAGCCCTGAAGCTTTCTTT
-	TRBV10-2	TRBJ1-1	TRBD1	CASRSGGFGTEAFF	TGCGCCAGCAGATCAGGGGGCTTTGGCACTGAAGCTTTCTTT
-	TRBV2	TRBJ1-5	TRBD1	CASSVGQGFNQPQHF	TGTGCCAGCAGTGTGGGACAGGGGTTCAATCAGCCCCAGCATTTT